These T cell receptor beta chains were read from a single sample in a study of T cells in localized non-small cell lung cancer. The table came from immunoSEQ multiplex PCR; TCRdb's copy has only in-frame clones and leaves some out. This sample has 20,000 to 25,000 clones, with 80% to 90% found just once. The sample here was PBMCs, taken before any cancer treatment. The receptors here all came from a man aged 35 to 70 with stage II squamous cell lung carcinoma. The CDR3 runs from the conserved cysteine through the conserved F or W. The D gene is left open where the match is weak. Clone size appears in some rows only: once, few, many, or a class for an expanded clone.

TRBJ2-2 | TRBV30 | . | . | CAWSGQPTGELFF | TGTGCCTGGAGTGGACAGCCGACCGGGGAGCTGTTTTTT
TRBJ2-2 | TRBV28 | TRBD1 | . | CASSLRTGGFTGELFF | TGTGCCAGCAGTTTGAGGACAGGGGGCTTCACCGGGGAGCTGTTTTTT
TRBJ2-2 | TRBV30 | TRBD2 | . | CAWSPGGTGELFF | TGTGCCTGGAGCCCGGGGGGCACCGGGGAGCTGTTTTTT
TRBJ1-2 | TRBV27 | TRBD1 | few | CASSFILGGGDGYTF | TGTGCCAGCAGTTTCATATTAGGGGGCGGGGATGGCTACACCTTC
TRBJ2-3 | TRBV19 | . | . | CASSIGIFTDTQYF | TGTGCCAGTAGTATAGGAATATTCACAGATACGCAGTATTTT
TRBJ2-1 | TRBV19 | TRBD2 | . | CASRPGLAGLSYNEQFF | TGTGCCAGTCGACCGGGACTAGCGGGACTATCCTACAATGAGCAGTTCTTC
TRBJ1-1 | TRBV7-2 | . | . | CASSWTRGQNTEAFF | TGTGCCAGCAGCTGGACAAGAGGGCAGAACACTGAAGCTTTCTTT
TRBJ2-1 | TRBV11-2 | . | . | CASSPRPVKEQFF | TGTGCCAGCAGCCCGAGACCCGTGAAGGAGCAGTTCTTC
TRBJ2-4 | TRBV6-1 | TRBD2 | . | CASSERGTKTKNIQYF | TGTGCCAGCAGTGAACGAGGGACTAAGACCAAAAACATTCAGTACTTC
TRBJ1-3 | TRBV6-1 | TRBD1 | . | CASSEASTGFGNTIYF | TGTGCCAGCAGTGAAGCTTCGACAGGGTTTGGAAACACCATATATTTT
TRBJ2-2 | TRBV6-6 | . | . | CASSYSGPNTGELFF | TGTGCCAGCAGTTACTCGGGGCCGAACACCGGGGAGCTGTTTTTT
TRBJ2-1 | TRBV7-9 | . | . | CASSSLFPRSNEQFF | TGTGCCAGCAGCTCCCTTTTCCCCAGGAGCAATGAGCAGTTCTTC
TRBJ1-2 | TRBV2 | . | . | CASTITQRDLYGYTF | TGTGCCAGCACCATAACGCAACGGGATCTCTATGGCTACACCTTC
TRBJ2-1 | TRBV4-3 | . | . | CASSQDTNGYNEQFF | TGCGCCAGCAGCCAAGATACGAACGGGTACAATGAGCAGTTCTTC
TRBJ1-4 | TRBV28 | TRBD1 | . | CASSLYIGTAGANEKLFF | TGTGCCAGCAGTTTATATATCGGGACAGCGGGGGCTAATGAAAAACTGTTTTTT
TRBJ2-6 | TRBV10-3 | . | . | CAITSGSSGANVLTF | TGTGCCATCACATCCGGGAGCTCTGGGGCCAACGTCCTGACTTTC
TRBJ1-1 | TRBV5-1 | . | . | CASSAQGTNTEAFF | TGCGCCAGCAGCGCGCAGGGGACCAACACTGAAGCTTTCTTT
TRBJ2-7 | TRBV19 | . | . | CASTYEQYF | TGTGCCAGTACCTACGAGCAGTACTTC
TRBJ2-3 | TRBV7-8 | . | . | CASRLQGKDTQYF | TGTGCCAGCAGACTCCAGGGGAAGGATACGCAGTATTTT
TRBJ1-4 | TRBV7-2 | . | once | CASSFIVNEKLFF | TGTGCCAGCAGCTTCATAGTTAATGAAAAACTGTTTTTT
TRBJ1-2 | TRBV19 | . | . | CASSSQGGRGTNYGYTF | TGTGCCAGTAGTTCCCAAGGGGGACGGGGAACAAACTATGGCTACACCTTC
TRBJ2-7 | TRBV29-1 | . | . | CSVVSPLAHEQYF | TGCAGCGTTGTTAGCCCCCTGGCCCACGAGCAGTACTTC
TRBJ2-7 | TRBV27 | . | . | CASSFGPPPSEQYF | TGTGCCAGCAGTTTCGGGCCCCCCCCCTCTGAGCAGTACTTC
TRBJ2-3 | TRBV6-1 | TRBD2 | . | CASSEPKRGRGPDTQYF | TGTGCCAGCAGTGAGCCTAAGCGGGGAAGGGGACCAGATACGCAGTATTTT
TRBJ2-5 | TRBV28 | TRBD1 | once | CASLRDRGRAVKETQYF | TGTGCCAGCCTCCGGGACAGGGGGCGCGCAGTAAAAGAGACCCAGTACTTC
TRBJ1-1 | TRBV28 | TRBD1 | . | CASSSGTVDRNTEAFF | TGTGCCAGCAGCTCCGGGACAGTCGATAGGAACACTGAAGCTTTCTTT
TRBJ1-3 | TRBV19 | . | . | CASTPRQGTRNTIYF | TGTGCCAGTACTCCTCGGCAGGGAACTAGAAACACCATATATTTT
TRBJ2-5 | TRBV7-7 | TRBD1 | . | CASSLGQGAAETQYF | TGTGCTAGCAGCTTAGGGCAGGGGGCAGCGGAGACCCAGTACTTC
TRBJ2-6 | TRBV6-5 | . | few | CASSSHSGANVLTF | TGTGCCAGCAGTTCCCACTCTGGGGCCAACGTCCTGACTTTC
TRBJ2-1 | TRBV7-9 | . | . | CASSLGQVVPGEQFF | TGTGCCAGCAGCTTAGGGCAGGTGGTGCCGGGCGAGCAGTTCTTC
TRBJ2-3 | TRBV5-1 | TRBD2 | . | CASSLRTAGGRGDTQYF | TGCGCCAGCAGCCTCAGGACGGCGGGAGGCCGGGGAGATACGCAGTATTTT
TRBJ2-5 | TRBV10-3 | TRBD2 | . | CAISEGLAGLETQYF | TGTGCCATCAGTGAGGGACTAGCGGGACTAGAGACCCAGTACTTC
TRBJ1-1 | TRBV7-8 | . | . | CASSLFQSGKAEAFF | TGTGCCAGCAGCTTATTCCAGTCGGGAAAGGCTGAAGCTTTCTTT